This TCR beta chain came from a study of cytomegalovirus exposure and HLA in healthy donors. With 4 bases clipped from V and 2 bases from J, the junction kept 12 bases outside the gene matches. Germline-derived CDR1 and CDR2 are LGHNA and YNFKEQ. This CDR3 region has 19 residues. Researchers ran the PCR with 60 Vbeta and 13 Jbeta primers. Sequencing used immunoSEQ multiplex PCR; TCRdb keeps in-frame clones, though not all of them. The sample lists 230,000 or so clones, around 90% seen once, with 1.5% to 2% in the top ten. The clonotype comes from a girl aged 2 to 10 in good health and CMV-seronegative. V usage is TRBV4-2 and J usage is TRBJ2-5; 14 positions agree with TRBD2. Sequenced sample: PBMCs. The CDR3, as DNA: TGTGCCAGCAGCCCCAACCGACTAGCGGGGGGGACATCACAAGAGACCCAGTACTTC. It yields the protein CASSPNRLAGGTSQETQYF.